The rows below give T cell receptor beta chains drawn from one sample of a study of CD8+CD57+ T cells in acquired aplastic anemia. TCRdb analysed the reads with MiXCR anew, one entry per CDR3 protein. The sample records over 150,000 distinct CDR3 sequences, roughly 48% being singletons. What was sequenced was sorted CD4+, CD8+, or CD8+CD57+ T cells (not recorded which) from PBMCs. The receptors derive from a human donor in good health. Both conserved end residues are part of each CDR3. The order of the fields is V gene, clone size, CDR3 length, D gene, J gene, CDR3 DNA, CDR3 protein. D genes are given only for firm matches. Not every row has a clone size; where given, it reads once, few, many or a size class.

TRBV30	many	12	NA	TRBJ2-7	TGTGCCTGGAAACTCAGGGGCTCCGAGCAGTACTTC	CAWKLRGSEQYF
TRBV19	many	13	NA	TRBJ2-2	TGTGCCAGTAGTAAAGCGACTATCGGGGAGCTGTTTTTT	CASSKATIGELFF
TRBV5-5	many	16	NA	TRBJ2-7	TGTGCCAGCCACCTTGTCGGGGTTGGGGGTTACTACGAGCAGTACTTC	CASHLVGVGGYYEQYF
TRBV6-2/TRBV6-3	NA	16	TRBD1	TRBJ2-5	TGTGCCAGCAGTTACCCCCGGACAGGGGGAGGAGAGGCCCAGTACTTC	CASSYPRTGGGEAQYF
TRBV5-1	many	16	NA	TRBJ2-3	TGCGCCAGCAGCTTGGAGGCGGTTAAAAGCACAGATACGCAGTATTTT	CASSLEAVKSTDTQYF
TRBV7-9	NA	11	NA	TRBJ2-7	TGTGCCAGCAGCTATATCGGCGAGCAGTACTTC	CASSYIGEQYF
TRBV25-1	many	13	NA	TRBJ1-1	TGTGCCAGCACCCGAGGATTTTACACTGAAGCTTTCTTT	CASTRGFYTEAFF
TRBV20-1	once	15	TRBD1	TRBJ1-1	TGCAGTGCTAGAGTAAGTCTGACAGGGTACACTGAAGCTTTCTTT	CSARVSLTGYTEAFF
TRBV24-1	NA	16	TRBD1	TRBJ2-3	TGTGCCACCAGTGATTTACAGGGGGAGGTAGCAGATACGCAGTATTTT	CATSDLQGEVADTQYF
TRBV2	NA	15	NA	TRBJ1-3	TGTGCCAGCAGTGAGGCACATCTCTCTGGAAACACCATATATTTT	CASSEAHLSGNTIYF
TRBV20-1	many	14	NA	TRBJ2-1	TGCAGTGCAGACACTAGTTTCTCCTACAATGAGCAGTTCTTC	CSADTSFSYNEQFF
TRBV2	NA	19	NA	TRBJ1-6	TGTGCCAGCAGTCCCGCTCTTGAGGGAACCCTTCTATTGAATTCACCCCTCCACTTT	CASSPALEGTLLLNSPLHF
TRBV20-1	NA	12	NA	TRBJ2-1	TGCAGTGCTAGAGATCGTCTAATTGAGCAGTTCTTC	CSARDRLIEQFF
TRBV19	NA	12	NA	TRBJ1-2	TGTGCCAGTAGTAGGTCAGTCTATGGCTACACCTTC	CASSRSVYGYTF
TRBV2	NA	12	NA	TRBJ1-1	TGTGCCAGCAGTGAGGGGGCGGCAGAAGCTTTCTTT	CASSEGAAEAFF
TRBV2	NA	11	TRBD2	TRBJ2-7	TGTGCCAGCTCCAGAGAAAGCGGGGAGGACTTC	CASSRESGEDF
TRBV4-2	many	15	TRBD2	TRBJ2-3	TGTGCCAGCAGCAGAGAGCGGGGTAGCACAGATACGCAGTATTTT	CASSRERGSTDTQYF